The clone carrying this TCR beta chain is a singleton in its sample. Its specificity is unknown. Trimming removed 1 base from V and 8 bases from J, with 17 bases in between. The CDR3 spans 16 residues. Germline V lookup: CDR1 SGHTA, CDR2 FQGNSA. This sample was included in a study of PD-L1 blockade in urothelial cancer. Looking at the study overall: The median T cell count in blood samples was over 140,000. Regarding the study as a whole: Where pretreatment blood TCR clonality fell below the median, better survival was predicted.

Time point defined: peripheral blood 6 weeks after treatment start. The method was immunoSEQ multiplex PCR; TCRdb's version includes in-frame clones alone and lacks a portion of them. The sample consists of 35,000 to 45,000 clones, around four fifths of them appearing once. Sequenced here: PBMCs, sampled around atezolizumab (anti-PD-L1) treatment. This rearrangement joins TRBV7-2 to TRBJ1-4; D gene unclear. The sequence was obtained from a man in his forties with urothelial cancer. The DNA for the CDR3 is TGTGCCAGCAGCTTAGTGACGGGAACGATGGGGGAAAAACTGTTTTTT. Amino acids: CASSLVTGTMGEKLFF. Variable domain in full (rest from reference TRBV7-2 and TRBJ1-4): GAGVSQSPSNKVTEKGKDVELRCDPISGHTALYWYRQSLGQGLEFLIYFQGNSAPDKSGLPSDRFSAERTGGSVSTLTIQRTQQEDSAVYLCASSLVTGTMGEKLFFGSGTQLSVL.